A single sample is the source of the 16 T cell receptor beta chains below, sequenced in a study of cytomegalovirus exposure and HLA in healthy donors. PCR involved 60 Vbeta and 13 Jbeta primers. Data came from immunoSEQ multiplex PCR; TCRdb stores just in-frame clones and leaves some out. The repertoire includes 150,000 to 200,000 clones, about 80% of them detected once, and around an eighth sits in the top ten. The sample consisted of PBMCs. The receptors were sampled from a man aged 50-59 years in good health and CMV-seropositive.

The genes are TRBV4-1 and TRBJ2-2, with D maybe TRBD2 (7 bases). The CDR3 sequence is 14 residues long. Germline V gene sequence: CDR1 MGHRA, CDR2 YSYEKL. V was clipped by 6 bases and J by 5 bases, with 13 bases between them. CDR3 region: CASRRGGETGELFF. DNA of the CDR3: TGCGCCAGCAGAAGGGGGGGCGAAACCGGGGAGCTGTTTTTT.

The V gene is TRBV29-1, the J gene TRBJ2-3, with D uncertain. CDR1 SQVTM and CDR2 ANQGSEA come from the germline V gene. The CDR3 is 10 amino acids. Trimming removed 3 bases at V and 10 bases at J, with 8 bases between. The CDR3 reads CSVDRIPQYF. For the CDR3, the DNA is TGCAGCGTTGACAGGATTCCGCAGTATTTT.

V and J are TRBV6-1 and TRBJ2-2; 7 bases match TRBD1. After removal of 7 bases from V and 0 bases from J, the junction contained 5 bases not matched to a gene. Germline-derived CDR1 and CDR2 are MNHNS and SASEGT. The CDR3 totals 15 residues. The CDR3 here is CASTPGQPNTGELFF. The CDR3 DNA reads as TGTGCCAGCACTCCGGGACAGCCGAACACCGGGGAGCTGTTTTTT.

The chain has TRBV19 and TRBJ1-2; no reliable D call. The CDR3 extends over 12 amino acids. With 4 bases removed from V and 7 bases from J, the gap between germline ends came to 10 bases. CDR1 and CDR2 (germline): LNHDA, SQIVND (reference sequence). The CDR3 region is CASSRQFGGYTF. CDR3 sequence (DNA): TGTGCCAGTAGTAGGCAGTTTGGTGGCTACACCTTC.

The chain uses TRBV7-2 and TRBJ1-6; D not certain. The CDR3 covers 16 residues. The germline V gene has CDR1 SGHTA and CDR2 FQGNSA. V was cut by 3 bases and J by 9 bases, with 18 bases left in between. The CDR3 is CASSFPRRTEVSPLHF. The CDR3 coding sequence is TGTGCCAGCAGCTTCCCGCGGCGGACGGAGGTTTCACCCCTCCACTTT.

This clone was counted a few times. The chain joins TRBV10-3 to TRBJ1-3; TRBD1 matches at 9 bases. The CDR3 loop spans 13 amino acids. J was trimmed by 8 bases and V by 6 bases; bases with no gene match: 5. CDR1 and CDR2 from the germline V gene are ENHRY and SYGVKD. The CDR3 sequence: CAISQTGGDTIYF. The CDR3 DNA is TGTGCCATCAGCCAGACAGGGGGAGACACCATATATTTT.

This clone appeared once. The CDR3 nucleotides read TGTGCCAGCAGCCCTCAGGGGCGCACTAATGAAAAACTGTTTTTT. It is translated as CASSPQGRTNEKLFF. This chain uses TRBV4-2 with TRBJ1-4; TRBD1 might be the D (6 bases). V lost 4 bases and J lost 2, with 11 bases in between. This CDR3 is built from 15 residues. CDR1 and CDR2 (germline): LGHNA, YNFKEQ.

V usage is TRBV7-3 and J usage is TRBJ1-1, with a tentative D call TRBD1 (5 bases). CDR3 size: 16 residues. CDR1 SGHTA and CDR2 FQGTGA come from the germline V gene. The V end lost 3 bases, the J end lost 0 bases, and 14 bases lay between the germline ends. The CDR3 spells CASSFGTGLMNTEAFF. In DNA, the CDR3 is TGTGCCAGCAGCTTCGGTACAGGCCTCATGAACACTGAAGCTTTCTTT.

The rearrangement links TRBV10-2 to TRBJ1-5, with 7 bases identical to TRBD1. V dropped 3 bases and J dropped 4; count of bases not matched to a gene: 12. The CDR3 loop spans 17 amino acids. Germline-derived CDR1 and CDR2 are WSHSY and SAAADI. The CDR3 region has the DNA TGCGCCAGCAGTGATTTGGCAGGGGGGTCTCGGAATCAGCCCCAGCATTTT. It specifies CASSDLAGGSRNQPQHF.

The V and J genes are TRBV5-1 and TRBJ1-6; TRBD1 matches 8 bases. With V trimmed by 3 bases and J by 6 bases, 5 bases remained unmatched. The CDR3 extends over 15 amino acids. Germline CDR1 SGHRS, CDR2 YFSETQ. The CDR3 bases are TGCGCCAGCAGCTCGGACAGGGTCGGTAATTCACCCCTCCACTTT. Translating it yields CASSSDRVGNSPLHF.

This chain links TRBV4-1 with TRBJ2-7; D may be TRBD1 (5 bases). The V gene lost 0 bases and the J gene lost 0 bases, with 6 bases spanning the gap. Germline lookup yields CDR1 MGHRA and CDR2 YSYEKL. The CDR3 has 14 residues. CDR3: CASSQEDSSYEQYF. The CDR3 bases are TGCGCCAGCAGCCAAGAAGACAGCTCCTACGAGCAGTACTTC.

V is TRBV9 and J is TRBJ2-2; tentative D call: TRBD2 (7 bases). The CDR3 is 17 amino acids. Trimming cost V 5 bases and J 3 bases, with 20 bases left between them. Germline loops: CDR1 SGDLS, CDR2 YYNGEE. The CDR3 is CASSRSWGGKDTGELFF. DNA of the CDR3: TGTGCCAGCAGTCGTAGCTGGGGGGGCAAGGACACCGGGGAGCTGTTTTTT. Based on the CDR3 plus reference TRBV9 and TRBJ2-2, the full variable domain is DSGVTQTPKHLITATGQRVTLRCSPRSGDLSVYWYQQSLDQGLQFLIQYYNGEERAKGNILERFSAQQFPDLHSELNLSSLELGDSALYFCASSRSWGGKDTGELFFGEGSRLTVL.

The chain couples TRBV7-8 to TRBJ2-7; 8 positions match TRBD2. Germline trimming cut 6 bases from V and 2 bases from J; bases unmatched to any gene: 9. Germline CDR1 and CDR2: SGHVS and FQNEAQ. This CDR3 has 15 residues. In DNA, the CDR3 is TGTGCCAGCAGGCTAGGGCCAGCGGGGGCCTACGAGCAGTACGTC. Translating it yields CASRLGPAGAYEQYV.

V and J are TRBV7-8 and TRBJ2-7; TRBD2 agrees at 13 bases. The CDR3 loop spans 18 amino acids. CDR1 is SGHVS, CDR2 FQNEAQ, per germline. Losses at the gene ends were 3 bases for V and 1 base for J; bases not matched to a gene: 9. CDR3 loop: CASSFQIQLAGGSYEQYV. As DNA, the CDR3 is TGTGCCAGCAGCTTCCAAATCCAACTAGCGGGGGGGTCCTACGAGCAGTACGTC.

This chain's CDR3 is CASSPTGAGSYGYTF. DNA for the CDR3: TGTGCCAGCAGCCCCACAGGGGCGGGAAGCTATGGCTACACCTTC. V usage is TRBV7-9 and J usage is TRBJ1-2, with 7 bases fitting TRBD1. The length of the CDR3 is 15 residues. With V trimmed by 5 bases and J by 4 bases, 10 bases remained unmatched. Germline lookup yields CDR1 SEHNR and CDR2 FQNEAQ (reference sequence).

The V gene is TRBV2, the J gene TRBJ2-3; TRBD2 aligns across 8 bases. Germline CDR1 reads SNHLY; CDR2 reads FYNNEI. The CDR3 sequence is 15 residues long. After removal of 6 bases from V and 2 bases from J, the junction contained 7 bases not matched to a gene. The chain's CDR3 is CASSPGLGITDTQYF. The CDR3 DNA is TGTGCCAGCAGCCCGGGACTAGGGATCACAGATACGCAGTATTTT.